This passage covers 26 T cell receptor beta chains from one sample sequenced in a study of blood T cell repertoires in COVID-19. Here immunoSEQ multiplex PCR was the method, and the copy in TCRdb shows in-frame clones only, minus some. Here the sample spans about 130,000 clones, around 85% being singletons. Material: peripheral blood. The receptors were gathered from a woman older than 75 with acute or convalescent COVID-19.

This sequence joins TRBV5-1 and TRBJ1-4; perhaps TRBD1 as D (6 bases). CDR3 length: 15 amino acids. The germline gives CDR1 SGHRS, CDR2 YFSETQ. Deletions cut 1 base from V and 2 bases from J, with 9 bases between. The DNA for the CDR3 is TGCGCCAGCAGCTTGACAGGGACCACTAATGAAAAACTGTTTTTT. This encodes CASSLTGTTNEKLFF.

This rearrangement joins TRBV2 to TRBJ1-1; D is undetermined. The germline V gene has CDR1 SNHLY and CDR2 FYNNEI. The CDR3 is 11 amino acids. V was trimmed by 8 bases and J by 7 bases, leaving 11 bases between them. This chain's CDR3 is CASSSYNEAFF. CDR3 bases: TGTGCCAGCTCATCATACAATGAAGCTTTCTTT.

V usage is TRBV11-2 and J usage is TRBJ1-1; weak D call: TRBD1 (5 bases). Germline V gives CDR1 SGHAT, CDR2 FQNNGV. The CDR3 covers 17 residues. Trimming shortened V by 5 bases and J by 6 bases, and 25 bases separated the two germline ends. The DNA of the CDR3 is TGTGCCAGCAGCATAGGGCGGGGCGGCCCCCTATTCTCTGAAGCTTTCTTT. Its protein product is CASSIGRGGPLFSEAFF. Based on the CDR3 plus reference TRBV11-2 and TRBJ1-1, the full variable domain is EAGVAQSPRYKIIEKRQSVAFWCNPISGHATLYWYQQILGQGPKLLIQFQNNGVVDDSQLPKDRFSAERLKGVDSTLKIQPAKLEDSAVYLCASSIGRGGPLFSEAFFGQGTRLTVV.

The chain has TRBV5-4 and TRBJ2-7; 7 nucleotides align to TRBD1. The junction had 4 bases not matched to a gene; V was cut back by 0 bases and J by 4 bases. The CDR3 sequence is 14 residues long. CDR1 and CDR2 from the germline V gene are SGHNT and YYREEE (reference sequence). CDR3 protein: CASSLDRGGYEQYF. The DNA of the CDR3 is TGTGCCAGCAGCTTGGACAGGGGTGGGTACGAGCAGTACTTC.

This rearrangement joins TRBV9 to TRBJ2-2; tentatively, D is TRBD1 (6 bases). V was shortened by 0 bases and J by 7 bases, with 13 bases between the two germline ends. Germline V gives CDR1 SGDLS, CDR2 YYNGEE. This CDR3 is built from 15 residues. The CDR3 region is CASSVAPGDLGELFF. The CDR3 nucleotides read TGTGCCAGCAGCGTAGCTCCAGGGGACCTCGGGGAGCTGTTTTTT.

V gene TRBV3-1 (or the pseudogene TRBV3-2) combines with J gene TRBJ1-3, with D hard to call. Germline CDR1 is LGHDT and CDR2 is YNNKEL (reference sequence). V lost 2 bases and J lost 1, with 6 bases in between. The CDR3 runs 14 residues. This CDR3 reads CASSQRGSGNTIYF. CDR3 nucleotides: TGTGCCAGCAGCCAACGGGGTTCTGGAAACACCATATATTTT.

CDR3 DNA sequence: TGTGCCAGCAGCTTGGGCTTGCAGCGGGGCAATGAGCAGTTCTTC. It is translated as CASSLGLQRGNEQFF. The V and J genes are TRBV5-4 and TRBJ2-1; 7 bases map to TRBD2. Looked up from germline, CDR1 is SGHNT and CDR2 is YYREEE (reference sequence). V lost 0 bases and J lost 6; bases outside the gene matches: 6. The CDR3 has 15 amino acids.

This clone was recorded once. This chain uses TRBV27 with TRBJ1-5, with 8 nucleotides matching TRBD1. The CDR3 is 13 residues long. With 7 bases clipped from V and 6 bases from J, the junction kept 5 bases outside the gene matches. CDR1 is MNHEY and CDR2 is SMNVEV in the germline V gene (reference sequence). The CDR3 nucleotides read TGTGCCAGCACCGACAGGGGAGGTCAGCCCCAGCATTTT. Translated: CASTDRGGQPQHF.

This clone came up once. The chain employs TRBV11-2 and TRBJ2-1; 7 bases agree with TRBD1. Germline CDR1 reads SGHAT; CDR2 reads FQNNGV. This CDR3 region has 16 residues. Germline trimming cut 5 bases from V and 1 base from J; bases unmatched to any gene: 8. DNA of the CDR3: TGTGCCAGCAGCGGAAAGACAGGGCTGTCCTACAATGAGCAGTTCTTC. Translated, it gives CASSGKTGLSYNEQFF.

The chain is built from TRBV4-1 and TRBJ2-5; D is possibly TRBD1 (5 bases). The germline gives CDR1 MGHRA, CDR2 YSYEKL. V dropped 1 base and J dropped 5 bases, with 20 bases sitting between them. This CDR3 spans 17 amino acids. The CDR3 here is CASSQGVSLQGGETQYF. In DNA, the CDR3 is TGCGCCAGCAGCCAAGGGGTCAGCCTCCAGGGTGGGGAGACCCAGTACTTC.

The chain combines TRBV7-3 with TRBJ2-2; maybe TRBD1 (6 bases). V was cut by 5 bases and J by 0 bases, with 10 bases left in between. Germline CDR1 SGHTA, CDR2 FQGTGA. This CDR3 spans 15 amino acids. The CDR3 region is CASSPKGANTGELFF. CDR3 bases: TGTGCCAGCAGCCCCAAGGGGGCGAACACCGGGGAGCTGTTTTTT.

This chain uses TRBV2 with TRBJ1-1; D gene unclear. The CDR3 runs to 12 residues. V dropped 11 bases and J dropped 4 bases, with 14 bases sitting between them. Germline values: CDR1 SNHLY, CDR2 FYNNEI. CDR3 sequence: CAGHGGGTEAFF. The CDR3 DNA follows: TGTGCCGGCCATGGAGGAGGCACTGAAGCTTTCTTT.

The genes are TRBV11-2 and TRBJ1-6, with D possibly TRBD1 on 6 matching bases. V was shortened by 3 bases and J by 6 bases, with 18 bases between the two germline ends. Germline CDR1 SGHAT, CDR2 FQNNGV. The CDR3 runs 17 residues. The CDR3 sequence: CASSFIWGGGINSPLHF. CDR3 coding DNA: TGTGCCAGCAGCTTTATTTGGGGAGGGGGAATTAATTCACCCCTCCACTTT.

The V and J genes are TRBV6-5 and TRBJ1-4; 8 bases agree with TRBD1. This CDR3 is 14 amino acids long. Per the germline V gene, CDR1 is MNHEY and CDR2 is SVGAGI. V lost 6 bases and J lost 4; bases outside the gene matches: 4. CDR3 bases: TGTGCCAGCAGGAGGACAGGGAGTAATGAAAAACTGTTTTTT. Its protein is CASRRTGSNEKLFF.

J is TRBJ1-4 and V is TRBV30, with TRBD1 identical over 7 bases. The CDR3 is 17 residues long. Looked up from germline, CDR1 is GTSNPN and CDR2 is SVGIG (reference sequence). The junction had 7 bases not matched to a gene; V was cut back by 0 bases and J by 0 bases. The CDR3 bases are TGTGCCTGGAGTGTACGGAGGGGGCAGGCAACTAATGAAAAACTGTTTTTT. Protein product: CAWSVRRGQATNEKLFF.

The rearrangement links TRBV11-3 to TRBJ2-3; 8 nucleotides line up with TRBD2. Germline values: CDR1 SGHNT, CDR2 YENEEA. V lost 2 bases and J lost 3; bases outside the gene matches: 10. This CDR3 has 17 amino acids. In DNA, the CDR3 is TGTGCCAGCAGCTTAACCCTGCGGGGGGTCGGAACAGATACGCAGTATTTT. Amino acids: CASSLTLRGVGTDTQYF.

About this clone: This sample includes further DNA sequences coding for the same CDR3. The chain uses TRBV10-3 and TRBJ2-3; D is possibly TRBD1 (5 bases). This CDR3 comprises 15 residues. The V gene lost 4 bases and the J gene lost 0 bases, with 11 bases spanning the gap. Per the germline V gene, CDR1 is ENHRY and CDR2 is SYGVKD. In DNA, the CDR3 is TGTGCCATCAGTGTAGGTGGGGCTAGCACAGATACGCAGTATTTT. It is translated as CAISVGGASTDTQYF.

In this sample, this clone turned up once. This rearrangement joins TRBV7-3 to TRBJ2-2; 7 nucleotides line up with TRBD2. V dropped 0 bases and J dropped 5; count of bases not matched to a gene: 15. CDR3 length equals 19 residues. Germline loops: CDR1 SGHTA, CDR2 FQGTGA. CDR3 nucleotide sequence: TGTGCCAGCAGCTTAACCGGGGCGTGGCTAGCGGATGAGACCGGGGAGCTGTTTTTT. This translates into CASSLTGAWLADETGELFF.

This clone has only a few counts. This chain joins TRBV30 and TRBJ1-4; a weak D match, TRBD1 (6 bases). This CDR3 spans 13 amino acids. Trimming took off 7 bases at V and 7 bases at J, with 16 bases between the two ends. In germline, CDR1 is GTSNPN, CDR2 SVGIG (reference sequence). CDR3 nucleotides: TGTGCCTTCGGGGGGGGCGAGGGTGAAAAACTGTTTTTT. Its translation is CAFGGGEGEKLFF.

The chain is built from TRBV5-1 and TRBJ1-3, with TRBD1 identical over 7 bases. The V gene's germline CDR1 is SGHRS and CDR2 YFSETQ. V shed 1 base, J shed 2 bases, and the junction held 6 bases outside the gene matches. This CDR3 has 16 amino acids. CDR3 sequence reads: CASSLTQQGTGNTIYF. DNA for the CDR3: TGCGCCAGCAGCTTGACACAACAGGGGACTGGAAACACCATATATTTT.

This clone was detected only once. The genes are TRBV4-3 and TRBJ1-1, with TRBD1 as a possible D gene (5 bases). V was clipped by 0 bases and J by 3 bases, with 11 bases between them. The germline V gene has CDR1 LGHNA and CDR2 YSLEER. The CDR3 is 15 residues long. The CDR3 sequence: CASSQDRGTDTEAFF. The CDR3 region has the DNA TGCGCCAGCAGCCAAGATCGGGGGACCGACACTGAAGCTTTCTTT.

The CDR3 DNA reads TGCGCCAGCAGCTTGTCGGGTAGCGCAGGCCAAGAGACCCAGTACTTC. This codes for CASSLSGSAGQETQYF. This chain connects TRBV5-1 to TRBJ2-5; D may be TRBD2 (5 bases). The germline CDR1 and CDR2 sequences are SGHRS and YFSETQ. The length of the CDR3 is 16 residues. V was cut by 1 base and J by 1 base, with 14 bases left in between.

This clone was observed a few times. The chain recombines TRBV25-1 with TRBJ1-6; D uncertain. The CDR3 length is 12 residues. Germline CDR1 reads MGHDK; CDR2 reads SYGVNS. Trimming stripped 5 bases from V and 6 bases from J, with 5 bases between. CDR3 in amino acids: CASSLSNSPLHF. Written as DNA, the CDR3 is TGTGCCAGCAGTCTATCTAATTCACCCCTCCACTTT.

The chain has TRBV6-5 and TRBJ1-4; TRBD1 aligns across 7 bases. V lost 3 bases and J lost 8; bases outside the gene matches: 9. CDR1 is MNHEY, CDR2 SVGAGI, per germline. This CDR3 has 15 amino acids. Here the CDR3 DNA reads TGTGCCAGCAGTTATCGGACAGGCGGGGAGGAAAAACTGTTTTTT. Translation: CASSYRTGGEEKLFF.

The chain carries TRBV19 and TRBJ1-2; TRBD1 is a possible D gene (6 bases). Trimming took 7 bases from V and 8 from J, leaving 20 bases between them. The CDR3 spans 14 residues. Germline V gene sequence: CDR1 LNHDA, CDR2 SQIVND (reference sequence). This CDR3 reads CASTPGGREYGYTF. In DNA, the CDR3 is TGTGCCAGTACCCCGGGGGGCAGAGAATACGGCTACACCTTC.

This clone is classed as medium-sized. This CDR3 reads CASSPLGGLGSYNEQFF. CDR3 in DNA: TGTGCCAGCAGCCCTTTGGGAGGGCTAGGCTCCTACAATGAGCAGTTCTTC. The chain links TRBV7-9 to TRBJ2-1; 7 positions agree with TRBD2. The CDR3 extends over 17 amino acids. V dropped 5 bases and J dropped 0; count of bases not matched to a gene: 10. Germline loops: CDR1 SEHNR, CDR2 FQNEAQ (reference sequence).